These 32 T cell receptor beta chains were sequenced from one sample in a study of shared clonotypes between healthy human individuals. This table comes from immunoSEQ multiplex PCR, and its TCRdb copy is limited to in-frame clones, with some not included. Here the sample spans about 2.4 million clones, 90% to 95% being singletons. The sample comprised naive CD4+ T cells sorted from blood. Regarding subset: CD45RA+ positively selected. The receptors shown here come from a man aged 18 to 29 in good health.

The CDR3 bases are TGTGCCAGCAGTTCCCTCAGACAAGGGGGCTTCTACGAGCAGTACTTC. It codes for CASSSLRQGGFYEQYF. This chain connects TRBV28 to TRBJ2-7; TRBD1 matches at 7 bases. Losses at the gene ends were 4 bases for V and 3 bases for J; bases not matched to a gene: 12. This CDR3 region has 16 residues. In germline, CDR1 is MDHEN, CDR2 SYDVKM.

The V and J genes are TRBV6-5 and TRBJ1-1; D is perhaps TRBD1 (6 bases). Germline V CDR1 and CDR2: MNHEY, SVGAGI. Trimming cost V 0 bases and J 5 bases, with 16 bases left between them. CDR3 length: 16 residues. The CDR3 nucleotides read TGTGCCAGCAGTTACTCGAACGGACAGCCGCTAACTGAAGCTTTCTTT. Amino acid sequence: CASSYSNGQPLTEAFF.

The chain combines TRBV6-5 with TRBJ1-2; D not certain. The germline gives CDR1 MNHEY, CDR2 SVGAGI. The CDR3 runs to 16 residues. The V gene lost 0 bases and the J gene lost 8 bases, with 19 bases spanning the gap. As DNA, the CDR3 is TGTGCCAGCAGTTACTCACTCTGGGCGGGAGCCATGGGCTACACCTTC. Translated, it gives CASSYSLWAGAMGYTF.

V gene TRBV9 combines with J gene TRBJ2-3; the D gene is possibly TRBD1 (6 bases). The CDR3 extends over 15 amino acids. The V end was cut by 3 bases, the J end by 0 bases, with 11 bases between. CDR1 and CDR2 from the germline V gene are SGDLS and YYNGEE. The CDR3 bases are TGTGCCAGCAGCGGACAGGTATCTAGCACAGATACGCAGTATTTT. Its translation is CASSGQVSSTDTQYF.

As regards this clone: Distinct nucleotide sequences in the sample also encode this CDR3. In nucleotides, the CDR3 is TGTGCCTGGAGTGGGGACAGTAATAATTCACCCCTCCACTTT. Translating it yields CAWSGDSNNSPLHF. The rearrangement links TRBV30 to TRBJ1-6; 7 bases align to TRBD1. From germline, CDR1 is GTSNPN and CDR2 SVGIG (reference sequence). The trim removed 1 base at V and 5 bases at J, leaving 2 bases unmatched. The CDR3 extends over 14 amino acids.

This clone has just a few counts. The chain uses TRBV9 and TRBJ1-2; the D gene is possibly TRBD1 (6 bases). V was cut by 2 bases and J by 4 bases, with 12 bases left in between. CDR3 size: 14 residues. Germline CDR1 SGDLS, CDR2 YYNGEE. The DNA of the CDR3 is TGTGCCAGCAGCGTGGGGACAAAATCCTATGGCTACACCTTC. Amino acids: CASSVGTKSYGYTF.

V is TRBV11-2 and J is TRBJ2-7; 9 nucleotides match TRBD2. The germline V gene has CDR1 SGHAT and CDR2 FQNNGV. The CDR3 extends over 16 amino acids. The trim removed 2 bases at V and 4 bases at J, leaving 9 bases unmatched. The CDR3 region has the DNA TGTGCCAGCAGCTTACTAGCGGGAAGACCGTCTTACGAGCAGTACTTC. This encodes CASSLLAGRPSYEQYF. The full variable domain, in which reference TRBV11-2 and TRBJ2-7 provide the parts outside the CDR3, is EAGVAQSPRYKIIEKRQSVAFWCNPISGHATLYWYQQILGQGPKLLIQFQNNGVVDDSQLPKDRFSAERLKGVDSTLKIQPAKLEDSAVYLCASSLLAGRPSYEQYFGPGTRLTVT.

Turning to this clone: Other DNA sequences from this sample encode an identical CDR3 as well. The V gene is TRBV5-1, the J gene TRBJ2-3; perhaps TRBD1 as D (6 bases). The CDR3 is 15 residues long. Trimming left V 0 bases short and J 1 base short, with 9 bases between. Germline V gives CDR1 SGHRS, CDR2 YFSETQ. The CDR3 bases are TGCGCCAGCAGCTTGGTGGCAGGGGGCACAGATACGCAGTATTTT. Translating it yields CASSLVAGGTDTQYF.

This sequence joins TRBV5-1 and TRBJ1-1, with a possible D match to TRBD1 (5 bases). Trimming stripped 0 bases from V and 5 bases from J, with 11 bases between. Germline V lookup: CDR1 SGHRS, CDR2 YFSETQ. The CDR3 spans 14 residues. The CDR3 here is CASSLGWEGTEAFF. DNA of the CDR3: TGCGCCAGCAGCTTGGGATGGGAGGGGACTGAAGCTTTCTTT.

This chain uses TRBV7-3 with TRBJ2-3; 8 bases line up with TRBD2. This CDR3 comprises 14 residues. Germline lookup yields CDR1 SGHTA and CDR2 FQGTGA. The V gene end was trimmed by 5 bases and the J gene end by 2 bases; junction bases not matched to a gene: 3. CDR3 in amino acids: CASSRLANTDTQYF. CDR3 coding DNA: TGTGCCAGCAGCCGACTAGCGAACACAGATACGCAGTATTTT. Looking up the rest from reference TRBV7-3 and TRBJ2-3 gives the full variable domain: GAGVSQTPSNKVTEKGKYVELRCDPISGHTALYWYRQSLGQGPEFLIYFQGTGAADDSGLPNDRFFAVRPEGSVSTLKIQRTERGDSAVYLCASSRLANTDTQYFGPGTRLTVL.

The chain has TRBV7-9 and TRBJ2-3; TRBD1 matches 7 bases. This CDR3 has 17 amino acids. Germline-derived CDR1 and CDR2 are SEHNR and FQNEAQ (reference sequence). Trimming removed 3 bases from V and 4 bases from J; junction bases left unmatched: 13. The CDR3 loop is CASSFYQGDPGADTQYF. The CDR3 DNA sequence: TGTGCCAGCAGCTTCTATCAGGGGGACCCGGGTGCAGATACGCAGTATTTT.

This chain links TRBV27 with TRBJ2-7; TRBD1 or TRBD2 may be the D gene (6 bases each). Germline assignment: CDR1 MNHEY and CDR2 SMNVEV (reference sequence). This CDR3 spans 15 amino acids. V was trimmed by 6 bases and J by 2 bases, leaving 17 bases between them. CDR3 residues: CASSRGPIDTYEQYF. CDR3 in DNA: TGTGCCAGCAGCCGGGGGCCCATCGACACCTACGAGCAGTACTTC.

The V and J genes are TRBV14 and TRBJ1-1; 8 nucleotides match TRBD1. This CDR3 is 13 amino acids long. In germline, CDR1 is SGHDN, CDR2 FVKESK. V gave up 7 bases and J gave up 8 bases; unmatched junction bases: 9. CDR3 sequence (DNA): TGTGCCAGCACCAACTCAGGGGGCAGCGAAGCTTTCTTT. Translation gives CASTNSGGSEAFF.

The rearrangement uses TRBV5-1 and TRBJ1-4; a weak D match, TRBD1 (5 bases). V lost 2 bases and J 3 bases, leaving 11 bases between the germline ends. Germline V gives CDR1 SGHRS, CDR2 YFSETQ. This CDR3 contains 15 residues. CDR3 in amino acids: CASSFQGMANEKLFF. The CDR3 DNA sequence: TGCGCCAGCAGCTTTCAGGGAATGGCTAATGAAAAACTGTTTTTT.

The chain employs TRBV5-1 and TRBJ2-5; 10 nucleotides match TRBD2. Germline-derived CDR1 and CDR2 are SGHRS and YFSETQ. There are 16 residues in the CDR3. V was pared by 4 bases and J by 5 bases, with 11 bases of the junction left unmatched. The CDR3 sequence: CASSPGLAARGETQYF. CDR3 DNA: TGCGCCAGCAGCCCAGGACTAGCGGCAAGGGGGGAGACCCAGTACTTC.

Of note for this clone: The same CDR3 is also encoded by other DNA sequences in this sample. The CDR3 DNA reads TGTGCCAGCAGCTTAGGACAGCCCTCCTACGAGCAGTACTTC. This encodes CASSLGQPSYEQYF. The chain is built from TRBV11-2 and TRBJ2-7; tentatively, D is TRBD1 (5 bases). CDR1 is SGHAT, CDR2 FQNNGV, per germline. CDR3 length equals 14 residues. V lost 1 base and J 0 bases, leaving 7 bases between the germline ends.

Here the CDR3 reads CASSGRDRYSSYNEQFF. The DNA of the CDR3 is TGTGCCAGCAGCGGCCGGGACAGATACAGTTCCTACAATGAGCAGTTCTTC. The V gene is TRBV9, the J gene TRBJ2-1, with 7 bases that match TRBD1. The CDR3 is 17 residues long. Losses at the gene ends were 3 bases for V and 1 base for J; bases not matched to a gene: 10. Germline V gene data show CDR1 as SGDLS and CDR2 as YYNGEE.

This sequence joins TRBV9 and TRBJ1-3; D uncertain. This CDR3 region has 15 residues. The germline V gene encodes CDR1 SGDLS and CDR2 YYNGEE. Trimming took 4 bases from V and 4 from J, leaving 15 bases between them. The DNA for the CDR3 is TGTGCCAGCAGCCCCGGGTCCCTCGCCGGAAACACCATATATTTT. Residues: CASSPGSLAGNTIYF.

The rearrangement joins TRBV21-1 to TRBJ1-5. TRBV21-1 is deemed a pseudogene. The CDR3 consists of 15 residues. CDR3 sequence (DNA): TGTGCCAGCAGCATCCCCTCGGGTAGGAATCAGCCCCAGCATTTT. Translated: CASSIPSGRNQPQHF.

This clone was seen only once. This specimen includes other DNA sequences encoding the same CDR3. The rearrangement joins TRBV19 to TRBJ1-1, with D hard to call. V lost 3 bases and J lost 3, with 5 bases in between. The CDR3 is 12 amino acids. Per germline, CDR1 LNHDA and CDR2 SQIVND (reference sequence). The CDR3 protein is CASSISDTEAFF. The CDR3 coding sequence is TGTGCCAGTAGTATTTCGGACACTGAAGCTTTCTTT. Using reference TRBV19 and TRBJ1-1 for the parts outside the CDR3, the full variable domain is DGGITQSPKYLFRKEGQNVTLSCEQNLNHDAMYWYRQDPGQGLRLIYYSQIVNDFQKGDIAEGYSVSREKKESFPLTVTSAQKNPTAFYLCASSISDTEAFFGQGTRLTVV.

This clone was seen a handful of times. This chain links TRBV10-3 with TRBJ1-1, with a possible D match to TRBD1 (5 bases). Trimming took off 7 bases at V and 3 bases at J, with 12 bases between the two ends. Germline CDR1 and CDR2: ENHRY and SYGVKD. The CDR3 length is 13 residues. CDR3 sequence: CAIKDNRDTEAFF. The DNA of the CDR3 is TGTGCCATCAAGGACAATCGGGACACTGAAGCTTTCTTT.

This sequence joins TRBV7-2 and TRBJ2-1, with TRBD2 identical over 7 bases. The CDR3 sequence is 14 residues long. V dropped 7 bases and J dropped 7; count of bases not matched to a gene: 10. Germline V gene sequence: CDR1 SGHTA, CDR2 FQGNSA. The DNA for the CDR3 is TGTGCCAGCACAGGGAGGGAGGGCGGTAATGAGCAGTTCTTC. It encodes CASTGREGGNEQFF.

The rearrangement links TRBV9 to TRBJ2-2; possibly TRBD1 or TRBD2 for D (5 bases each). Germline-derived CDR1 and CDR2 are SGDLS and YYNGEE. V dropped 3 bases and J dropped 3 bases, with 9 bases sitting between them. The CDR3 is made up of 14 amino acids. In DNA form, the CDR3 reads TGTGCCAGCAGCGCCGGGACGGACACCGGGGAGCTGTTTTTT. Protein sequence: CASSAGTDTGELFF.

This clone was observed a single time. The CDR3 loop is CASSLAQGWYGYTF. CDR3 bases: TGTGCCAGCAGCTTGGCACAGGGCTGGTATGGCTACACCTTC. V and J are TRBV5-6 and TRBJ1-2, with a weak D call TRBD1 (6 bases). V lost 0 bases, J lost 5 bases, and 11 bases lay in between. Germline V lookup: CDR1 SGHDT, CDR2 YYEEEE. CDR3 length equals 14 residues.

The rearrangement uses TRBV5-4 and TRBJ2-2; D is perhaps TRBD1 or TRBD2 (5 bases each). V lost 3 bases and J 4 bases, leaving 13 bases between the germline ends. This CDR3 has 15 amino acids. Germline V gene lookup returns CDR1 SGHNT and CDR2 YYREEE (reference sequence). CDR3 coding DNA: TGTGCCAGCAGCTCGGGGCCCCAAATCACCGGGGAGCTGTTTTTT. Amino acids: CASSSGPQITGELFF.

Written as DNA, the CDR3 is TGTGCCAGCAGCCCAGAGTCCAGCTATGGCTACACCTTC. Translated, it gives CASSPESSYGYTF. This chain links TRBV7-9 with TRBJ1-2; no clear D gene. Germline CDR1 is SEHNR and CDR2 is FQNEAQ (reference sequence). Between the trimmed V and J ends, which lost 5 bases and 4 bases, there was a span of 11 bases. The CDR3 length is 13 residues.

The chain carries TRBV7-2 and TRBJ2-7; 11 bases are a match to TRBD2. Germline V gene data show CDR1 as SGHTA and CDR2 as FQGNSA. The CDR3 loop spans 16 amino acids. J lost 2 bases, V lost 1 base, and 4 bases had no gene match. The CDR3 DNA follows: TGTGCCAGCAGCTTAGTACTAGCGGGGGCCACCTACGAGCAGTACTTC. Its protein is CASSLVLAGATYEQYF.

The count of this clone is one. V gene TRBV19 combines with J gene TRBJ2-1; tentative D call: TRBD2 (5 bases). This CDR3 region has 15 residues. Per germline, CDR1 LNHDA and CDR2 SQIVND (reference sequence). V lost 3 bases and J 5 bases, leaving 14 bases between the germline ends. CDR3 DNA: TGTGCCAGTAGTATTCAGTCCGGGATTAACAATGAGCAGTTCTTC. Translation: CASSIQSGINNEQFF. Together with reference TRBV19 and TRBJ2-1, the CDR3 gives the full variable domain: DGGITQSPKYLFRKEGQNVTLSCEQNLNHDAMYWYRQDPGQGLRLIYYSQIVNDFQKGDIAEGYSVSREKKESFPLTVTSAQKNPTAFYLCASSIQSGINNEQFFGPGTRLTVL.

V and J are TRBV6-5 and TRBJ1-6; D perhaps matches TRBD1 (6 bases). Germline V gene sequence: CDR1 MNHEY, CDR2 SVGAGI. CDR3 length: 14 residues. Trimming pared 7 bases from V and 8 bases from J, leaving 15 bases between. CDR3 in DNA: TGTGCCAGCACCAGGGGACGGTCCGATTCACCCCTCCACTTT. This translates into CASTRGRSDSPLHF.

This clone is a singleton in its sample. The chain carries TRBV7-2 and TRBJ2-1, with TRBD2 matching over 9 bases. Germline CDR1 and CDR2: SGHTA and FQGNSA. The CDR3 runs 16 residues. Trimming at V came to 2 bases and at J to 7 bases, leaving 9 bases not matched to a gene. CDR3 sequence reads: CASSLRGTSSDNEQFF. The CDR3 nucleotides read TGTGCCAGCAGCTTACGTGGGACTAGCTCGGATAATGAGCAGTTCTTC. Looking up the rest from reference TRBV7-2 and TRBJ2-1 gives the full variable domain: GAGVSQSPSNKVTEKGKDVELRCDPISGHTALYWYRQSLGQGLEFLIYFQGNSAPDKSGLPSDRFSAERTGGSVSTLTIQRTQQEDSAVYLCASSLRGTSSDNEQFFGPGTRLTVL.

The rearrangement joins TRBV18 to TRBJ1-2; 10 nucleotides match TRBD1. CDR1 KGHSH and CDR2 LQKENI come from the germline V gene. With V trimmed by 3 bases and J by 6 bases, 7 bases remained unmatched. The CDR3 consists of 15 residues. CDR3 in DNA: TGTGCCAGCTCACCGATGGGGACAGGGGTGGATGGCTACACCTTC. Protein: CASSPMGTGVDGYTF.

The chain combines TRBV5-1 with TRBJ2-3, with D perhaps TRBD2 (5 bases). Per the germline V gene, CDR1 is SGHRS and CDR2 is YFSETQ. The germline V and J ends were trimmed by 3 bases and 4 bases, with 15 bases remaining between them. CDR3 length equals 15 residues. The CDR3 spells CASSSLGGGPDTQYF. The CDR3 DNA is TGCGCCAGCAGCTCCCTTGGAGGTGGCCCAGATACGCAGTATTTT.